In this sample, the clone carrying this T cell receptor beta chain turned up a few times. Antigen unknown. FACS sorted CD4+ or CD8+ T cells into CD45RA+ naive and CD45RO+ memory. This record comes from a study of regulatory dendritic cells for organ transplantation. Method: immunoSEQ multiplex PCR; TCRdb's copy keeps in-frame clones and lacks some. Of under 35,000 clones listed, more than 65% are singletons. The CDR3 covers 14 residues. V was cut by 5 bases and J by 10 bases, with 15 bases left in between. Germline CDR1 MGHRA, CDR2 YSYEKL. Study-level findings and limits: Memory T cells were less diverse than naive, with memory CD8+ most oligoclonal.

This sequence joins TRBV4-1 and TRBJ1-6, with D perhaps matching TRBD1 (5 bases). The sample was naive CD8+ T cells from blood. Subset noted: CD45RA+ naive T cells. This receptor was taken from a human donor in good health. CDR3 in DNA: TGCGCCAGCAGCTTCGTCAGGGAGGACTCACCCCTCCACTTT. Its protein product is CASSFVREDSPLHF.